A single sample gave rise to the 18 T cell receptor beta chains below, sequenced in a study of shared clonotypes between healthy human individuals. Clones were sequenced by immunoSEQ multiplex PCR, and TCRdb holds only the in-frame ones, with some missing. The sample consists of roughly 1,100,000 clones, about three quarters of them appearing once. The sample consisted of memory CD4+ T cells sorted from blood. As to subset: CD45RA-negative fraction. Every receptor here comes from a man between 18 and 29 years old in good health.

The CDR3 loop reads CASSLGHSLPMNTEAFF. In DNA form, the CDR3 reads TGCGCCAGCAGCTTAGGACATTCACTTCCTATGAACACTGAAGCTTTCTTT. This sequence joins TRBV5-1 and TRBJ1-1, with D perhaps matching TRBD1 (5 bases). V dropped 2 bases and J dropped 0 bases, with 17 bases sitting between them. CDR1 SGHRS and CDR2 YFSETQ come from the germline V gene. The length of the CDR3 is 17 residues.

This chain links TRBV4-3 with TRBJ2-3, with TRBD2 as a possible D gene (6 bases). The germline gives CDR1 LGHNA, CDR2 YSLEER. The CDR3 is 15 amino acids. Trimming removed 4 bases at V and 4 bases at J, with 15 bases between. CDR3 in DNA: TGCGCCAGCAGCCTCGGGGGAGTTGAGGCAGATACGCAGTATTTT. Protein: CASSLGGVEADTQYF.

This chain uses TRBV5-4 with TRBJ2-1; 7 bases agree with TRBD2. This CDR3 has 17 amino acids. The J segment lost 2 bases and the V segment lost 0 bases, leaving 8 bases of the junction unmatched. The germline CDR1 and CDR2 sequences are SGHNT and YYREEE (reference sequence). The CDR3 DNA sequence: TGTGCCAGCAGCTTGGCCGGGTCGCGGGGGACCTACAATGAGCAGTTCTTC. It encodes CASSLAGSRGTYNEQFF.

Only one count was recorded for this clone. The rearrangement uses TRBV5-1 and TRBJ2-7, with TRBD2 matching 9 bases. The germline gives CDR1 SGHRS, CDR2 YFSETQ. CDR3 length: 15 amino acids. J lost 0 bases, V lost 5 bases, and 6 bases had no gene match. The CDR3 here is CASSHSGGGSYEQYF. The CDR3 DNA reads as TGCGCCAGCAGTCATAGCGGGGGTGGCTCCTACGAGCAGTACTTC.

CDR3 sequence (DNA): TGCAGTGCTAGTCGTGAAAAACTGTTTTTT. Amino acids: CSASREKLFF. The V call is TRBV20-1, the J call TRBJ1-4; D unclear. The V gene lost 3 bases and the J gene lost 7 bases, with 3 bases spanning the gap. Germline CDR1 is DFQATT and CDR2 is SNEGSKA (reference sequence). The CDR3 is 10 residues long.

The rearrangement joins TRBV7-2 to TRBJ2-5; D is uncertain. Germline V gene data show CDR1 as SGHTA and CDR2 as FQGNSA. The CDR3 contains 15 residues. V lost 1 base and J 1 base, leaving 10 bases between the germline ends. CDR3 loop: CASSLGSRSQETQYF. The CDR3 nucleotides read TGTGCCAGCAGCTTAGGGTCAAGGTCCCAAGAGACCCAGTACTTC.

This clone has only a few counts. The rearrangement uses TRBV7-9 and TRBJ2-3; TRBD2 matches at 9 bases. In germline, CDR1 is SEHNR, CDR2 FQNEAQ (reference sequence). J gave up 2 bases and V 6 bases, and 3 bases lay outside the gene matches. This CDR3 comprises 14 residues. The CDR3 DNA sequence: TGTGCCAGCAGAGTAGCGGGAGACACAGATACGCAGTATTTT. This encodes CASRVAGDTDTQYF.

For this clone: The sample carries other DNA sequences with the same CDR3. The J gene is TRBJ1-5, the V gene TRBV19, with TRBD1 matching 10 bases. Germline V CDR1 and CDR2: LNHDA, SQIVND (reference sequence). CDR3 size: 14 residues. Unmatched junction bases numbered 2, after V lost 2 bases and J lost 7 bases. The CDR3 nucleotides read TGTGCCAGTAGTATAAGGACAGGGGGGCAGCCCCAGCATTTT. It is translated as CASSIRTGGQPQHF. Full variable domain (outside the CDR3, taken from reference TRBV19 and TRBJ1-5): DGGITQSPKYLFRKEGQNVTLSCEQNLNHDAMYWYRQDPGQGLRLIYYSQIVNDFQKGDIAEGYSVSREKKESFPLTVTSAQKNPTAFYLCASSIRTGGQPQHFGDGTRLSIL.

This chain links TRBV10-3 with TRBJ1-1, with a weak D call TRBD1 (6 bases). CDR1 is ENHRY, CDR2 SYGVKD, per germline. V lost 2 bases and J 5 bases, leaving 15 bases between the germline ends. This CDR3 is 15 amino acids long. The DNA for the CDR3 is TGTGCCATCAGTGAGGATGGGGGGGCGGGTACTGAAGCTTTCTTT. Encoded protein: CAISEDGGAGTEAFF.

Details on this clone: The same CDR3 is also encoded by other DNA sequences in this sample. The V call is TRBV19, the J call TRBJ2-1; 10 bases match TRBD2. With 3 bases clipped from V and 2 bases from J, the junction kept 4 bases outside the gene matches. The germline V gene encodes CDR1 LNHDA and CDR2 SQIVND (reference sequence). The CDR3 loop spans 16 amino acids. The chain's CDR3 is CASSIATSGTYNEQFF. CDR3 nucleotides: TGTGCCAGTAGTATTGCCACTAGCGGGACCTACAATGAGCAGTTCTTC.

The rearrangement links TRBV11-2 to TRBJ2-3; a possible D gene is TRBD2 (5 bases). V was cut by 4 bases and J by 6 bases, with 14 bases left in between. Germline assignment: CDR1 SGHAT and CDR2 FQNNGV. The CDR3 has 14 amino acids. The CDR3 protein is CASSSTGYTDTQYF. CDR3 coding DNA: TGTGCCAGCAGCTCAACGGGGTACACGGATACGCAGTATTTT.

Only a few counts were recorded for this clone. This chain uses TRBV11-2 with TRBJ1-2; TRBD1 agrees at 8 bases. The CDR3 has 13 residues. Germline assignment: CDR1 SGHAT and CDR2 FQNNGV. V shed 0 bases and J 8 bases; nucleotides not matched to a gene: 2. The CDR3 protein is CASSLDRGHGYTF. CDR3 sequence (DNA): TGTGCCAGCAGCTTAGACAGGGGGCACGGCTACACCTTC.

This chain links TRBV5-1 with TRBJ2-7; TRBD2 agrees at 11 bases. The CDR3 runs 16 residues. V trimming: 4 bases; J trimming: 2 bases; junction bases outside the gene matches: 8. Germline V lookup: CDR1 SGHRS, CDR2 YFSETQ. DNA for the CDR3: TGCGCCAGCAGCCCCGTCCCTAGCGGGGGGACCTACGAGCAGTACTTC. Residues: CASSPVPSGGTYEQYF.

The chain couples TRBV20-1 to TRBJ2-1; D gene uncertain. Trimming stripped 4 bases from V and 3 bases from J, with 4 bases between. The CDR3 spans 11 residues. CDR1 and CDR2 from the germline V gene are DFQATT and SNEGSKA (reference sequence). The CDR3 is CSATYYNEQFF. The CDR3 nucleotides read TGCAGTGCTACCTACTACAATGAGCAGTTCTTC.

As to this clone: At the DNA level, this CDR3 is encoded by other sequences in the same sample as well. The rearrangement uses TRBV14 and TRBJ1-5; D ambiguous. CDR1 is SGHDN, CDR2 FVKESK, per germline. V was pared by 3 bases and J by 4 bases, with 7 bases between. The CDR3 totals 13 residues. CDR3 in amino acids: CASSQQANQPQHF. CDR3 nucleotide sequence: TGTGCCAGCAGCCAGCAGGCAAATCAGCCCCAGCATTTT.

V usage is TRBV29-1 and J usage is TRBJ2-1; D gene uncertain. Germline V lookup: CDR1 SQVTM, CDR2 ANQGSEA. This CDR3 contains 11 residues. The V end lost 6 bases, the J end lost 7 bases, and 10 bases lay between the germline ends. The DNA for the CDR3 is TGCAGCGTCGCGATTAAGAATGAGCAGTTCTTC. Translated: CSVAIKNEQFF.

For this clone: This may be a read error: a much more frequent sequence differs by one nucleotide. This sample also contains other DNA sequences that code for the same CDR3. The gene calls are TRBV5-1 and TRBJ2-7; a weak D match, TRBD2 (5 bases). Trimming stripped 4 bases from V and 2 bases from J, with 7 bases between. The CDR3 extends over 12 amino acids. CDR1 and CDR2 (germline): SGHRS, YFSETQ. CDR3 DNA sequence: TGCGCCAGCAGCCCCGGGACCTACGAGCAGTACTTC. It translates to CASSPGTYEQYF.

The V call is TRBV7-2, the J call TRBJ2-7; 11 nucleotides line up with TRBD2. Germline V gene sequence: CDR1 SGHTA, CDR2 FQGNSA. This CDR3 has 15 residues. V shed 5 bases and J 6 bases; nucleotides not matched to a gene: 9. The CDR3 DNA reads as TGTGCCAGCAGCAGAGGGACTAGCGGTCGGCTCGAGCAGTACTTC. It encodes CASSRGTSGRLEQYF.